Below are 19 T cell receptor beta chains sequenced from a single sample in a study of PD-1 blockade in classical Hodgkin lymphoma. Each and every patient relapsed after autologous stem cell transplantation, and patients got differing brentuximab vedotin exposure. Profiling relied on immunoSEQ multiplex PCR, and the TCRdb table lists in-frame clones only, not all of them. Here the sample spans roughly 140,000 clones, under 85% being singletons. Specimen: peripheral blood mononuclear cells (PBMCs), collected before the second cycle of nivolumab. The receptor source for this set is a human donor with classical Hodgkin lymphoma.

The chain recombines TRBV29-1 with TRBJ2-7, with 9 positions matching TRBD1. The CDR3 is 14 amino acids. CDR1 is SQVTM and CDR2 is ANQGSEA in the germline V gene. V shed 5 bases, J shed 6 bases, and the junction held 11 bases outside the gene matches. CDR3 sequence reads: CSVPISGQGPEQYF. CDR3 nucleotides: TGCAGCGTTCCCATCTCGGGACAGGGTCCCGAGCAGTACTTC.

J is TRBJ1-2 and V is TRBV6-4; 7 nucleotides agree with TRBD1. The CDR3 consists of 15 residues. The germline V gene has CDR1 MRHNA and CDR2 SNTAGT. J gave up 0 bases and V 4 bases, and 5 bases lay outside the gene matches. CDR3 in amino acids: CASSARQGANYGYTF. CDR3 nucleotides: TGTGCCAGCAGTGCCCGACAGGGTGCTAACTATGGCTACACCTTC.

The chain has TRBV6-4 and TRBJ2-1; 7 bases are a match to TRBD2. Per germline, CDR1 MRHNA and CDR2 SNTAGT. The CDR3 contains 15 residues. J lost 8 bases, V lost 0 bases, and 7 bases had no gene match. The CDR3 region has the DNA TGTGCCAGCAGTGACTCACGGGGGGTAGACTATGAGCAGTTCTTC. It codes for CASSDSRGVDYEQFF.

The rearrangement joins TRBV10-3 to TRBJ2-2; no definite D call. Germline CDR1 ENHRY, CDR2 SYGVKD. The CDR3 has 14 residues. V gave up 10 bases and J gave up 0 bases, with 12 bases separating them. The CDR3 sequence: CATGPVANTGELFF. In DNA form, the CDR3 reads TGTGCCACGGGCCCAGTCGCGAACACCGGGGAGCTGTTTTTT.

A word on this clone: The same CDR3 arises from other DNA sequences in this sample as well. The chain carries TRBV7-2 and TRBJ2-3; D may be TRBD1 (5 bases). The CDR3 contains 13 residues. Germline V gene sequence: CDR1 SGHTA, CDR2 FQGNSA. Trimming shortened V by 5 bases and J by 6 bases, and 12 bases separated the two germline ends. Here the CDR3 DNA reads TGTGCCAGCAGCGACGACCCAGGGGATACGCAGTATTTT. This encodes CASSDDPGDTQYF.

This rearrangement joins TRBV6-5 to TRBJ2-1; 7 positions match TRBD2. V was pared by 6 bases and J by 5 bases, with 7 bases of the junction left unmatched. This CDR3 spans 14 amino acids. Germline lookup yields CDR1 MNHEY and CDR2 SVGAGI. The CDR3 DNA follows: TGTGCCAGCAGAAATACCGGACTAGACAATGAGCAGTTCTTC. Its translation: CASRNTGLDNEQFF.

This clone was seen only once. The chain couples TRBV5-4 to TRBJ1-2; 11 bases are a match to TRBD1. This CDR3 has 16 residues. V lost 0 bases, J lost 4 bases, and 5 bases stayed unmatched. The germline V gene encodes CDR1 SGHNT and CDR2 YYREEE (reference sequence). CDR3 in amino acids: CASSLEIGTGGYGYTF. The CDR3 nucleotides are TGTGCCAGCAGCTTGGAAATTGGGACAGGGGGCTATGGCTACACCTTC.

CDR3 sequence reads: CASTINQRLVNEQFF. In DNA form, the CDR3 reads TGTGCCAGCACCATTAACCAAAGACTAGTTAATGAGCAGTTCTTC. The chain has TRBV28 and TRBJ2-1; D possibly corresponds to TRBD2 (6 bases). The CDR3 consists of 15 residues. Germline loops: CDR1 MDHEN, CDR2 SYDVKM. Deletions cut 7 bases from V and 7 bases from J, with 20 bases between.

This chain uses TRBV11-2 with TRBJ2-3; D is undetermined. The germline gives CDR1 SGHAT, CDR2 FQNNGV. Between the trimmed V and J ends, which lost 0 bases and 5 bases, there was a span of 9 bases. This CDR3 has 14 residues. Here the CDR3 DNA reads TGTGCCAGCAGCTTAGATTTCGTAGGAGATACGCAGTATTTT. It yields the protein CASSLDFVGDTQYF.

The chain joins TRBV7-9 to TRBJ2-7; D remains ambiguous. Deletions cut 3 bases from V and 2 bases from J, with 11 bases between. The CDR3 is made up of 14 amino acids. The germline gives CDR1 SEHNR, CDR2 FQNEAQ (reference sequence). CDR3 loop: CASSLAGRAYEQYF. The CDR3 region has the DNA TGTGCCAGCAGCTTGGCCGGGCGCGCCTACGAGCAGTACTTC.

The rearrangement joins TRBV19 to TRBJ2-1; maybe TRBD2 (6 bases). The V gene lost 1 base and the J gene lost 0 bases, with 10 bases spanning the gap. The CDR3 loop spans 16 amino acids. Looked up from germline, CDR1 is LNHDA and CDR2 is SQIVND (reference sequence). CDR3 DNA: TGTGCCAGTAGTATAGCGGCGGGATCCTCCTACAATGAGCAGTTCTTC. Amino acid sequence: CASSIAAGSSYNEQFF.

This clone showed up just a few times. The chain uses TRBV11-3 and TRBJ2-4, with D perhaps matching TRBD2 (5 bases). This CDR3 is built from 18 residues. The V and J ends lost 1 base and 6 bases respectively, with 22 bases between them. Germline-derived CDR1 and CDR2 are SGHNT and YENEEA. The CDR3 here is CASSLGVGVQSGLNIQYF. CDR3 sequence (DNA): TGTGCCAGCAGCTTAGGTGTCGGGGTACAATCCGGATTAAACATTCAGTACTTC.

This clone was detected once. The J gene is TRBJ2-5, the V gene TRBV19, with 8 bases lining up with TRBD1. The V and J ends lost 4 bases and 5 bases, in that order; junction bases with no gene match: 9. This CDR3 has 15 residues. The V gene's germline CDR1 is LNHDA and CDR2 SQIVND (reference sequence). CDR3 residues: CASSTWTGTRETQYF. CDR3 nucleotide sequence: TGTGCCAGTAGTACTTGGACAGGGACGAGGGAGACCCAGTACTTC. Drawing the rest from reference TRBV19 and TRBJ2-5, the complete variable domain is DGGITQSPKYLFRKEGQNVTLSCEQNLNHDAMYWYRQDPGQGLRLIYYSQIVNDFQKGDIAEGYSVSREKKESFPLTVTSAQKNPTAFYLCASSTWTGTRETQYFGPGTRLLVL.

The chain couples TRBV30 to TRBJ1-1; 7 bases fit TRBD1. Germline-derived CDR1 and CDR2 are GTSNPN and SVGIG (reference sequence). The CDR3 totals 12 residues. V lost 5 bases and J lost 0; bases outside the gene matches: 0. CDR3 amino acids: CAWGTVNTEAFF. The DNA for the CDR3 is TGTGCCTGGGGGACAGTGAACACTGAAGCTTTCTTT.

V is TRBV19 and J is TRBJ1-4, with a weak D call TRBD1 (5 bases). Germline loops: CDR1 LNHDA, CDR2 SQIVND (reference sequence). The V and J ends lost 7 bases and 4 bases respectively, with 16 bases between them. The CDR3 is made up of 15 amino acids. The CDR3 region is CASMGDARGNEKLFF. The CDR3 nucleotides read TGTGCCAGTATGGGTGACGCGAGGGGTAATGAAAAACTGTTTTTT.

The chain's CDR3 is CASSSRVGQLLNTEAFF. The CDR3, as DNA: TGTGCCAGCAGCTCTAGAGTGGGACAGCTATTGAACACTGAAGCTTTCTTT. The chain combines TRBV7-9 with TRBJ1-1, with TRBD1 matching over 7 bases. Per germline, CDR1 SEHNR and CDR2 FQNEAQ (reference sequence). CDR3 length equals 17 residues. With V trimmed by 4 bases and J by 0 bases, 11 bases remained unmatched.

This clone turned up a few times. This chain connects TRBV6-5 to TRBJ1-4; the match to TRBD1 covers 12 bases. With 1 base clipped from V and 7 bases from J, the junction kept 4 bases outside the gene matches. Per germline, CDR1 MNHEY and CDR2 SVGAGI. CDR3 size: 16 residues. The CDR3 sequence: CASSYYGTGGGEKLFF. The CDR3 bases are TGTGCCAGCAGTTACTACGGGACAGGGGGCGGTGAAAAACTGTTTTTT.

This clone was observed once. This chain joins TRBV6-5 and TRBJ1-5; 8 bases fit TRBD1. The CDR3 sequence is 15 residues long. Unmatched junction bases numbered 4, after V lost 6 bases and J lost 0 bases. Germline CDR1 is MNHEY and CDR2 is SVGAGI. CDR3 nucleotides: TGTGCCAGCAGGAGGACAGGGACTAGCAATCAGCCCCAGCATTTT. It encodes CASRRTGTSNQPQHF.

The J gene is TRBJ1-5, the V gene TRBV7-2, with a weak D call TRBD1 (6 bases). Per the germline V gene, CDR1 is SGHTA and CDR2 is FQGNSA. Trimming removed 5 bases at V and 3 bases at J, with 11 bases between. This CDR3 comprises 14 residues. The CDR3 sequence is CASSHVGANQPQHF. CDR3 sequence (DNA): TGTGCCAGCAGCCATGTGGGGGCCAATCAGCCCCAGCATTTT.